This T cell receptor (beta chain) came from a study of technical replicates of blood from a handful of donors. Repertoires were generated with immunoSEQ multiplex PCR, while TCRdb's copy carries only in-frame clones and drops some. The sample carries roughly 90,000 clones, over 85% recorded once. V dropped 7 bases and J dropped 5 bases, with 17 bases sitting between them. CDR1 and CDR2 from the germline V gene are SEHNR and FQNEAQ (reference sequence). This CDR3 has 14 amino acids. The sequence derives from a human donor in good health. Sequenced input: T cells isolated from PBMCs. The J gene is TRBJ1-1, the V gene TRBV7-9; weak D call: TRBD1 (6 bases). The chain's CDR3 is CASILGGAVTEAFF. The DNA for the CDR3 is TGTGCCAGCATCCTCGGGGGGGCGGTTACTGAAGCTTTCTTT.